This T cell receptor (beta chain) is drawn from a study of cytotoxic CD8 clonotypes in ibrutinib-treated CLL. Study-level findings and limits: Clonality, elevated at ibrutinib response, dropped back toward baseline at progression. Clonality was higher at baseline than in age-matched healthy donors and tracked circulating CD8+ T-cell counts. Lymph node repertoires were not studied, and sampling times were unmatched.

Measured with immunoSEQ multiplex PCR; TCRdb has only the in-frame clones, and not every one. The sample has over 120,000 clones, around 76% seen once. V was shortened by 4 bases and J by 1 base, with 10 bases between the two germline ends. The CDR3 is made up of 13 amino acids. The germline V gene encodes CDR1 SQVTM and CDR2 ANQGSEA. About this clone: The antigen remains undetermined.

The receptor was isolated from a human donor with chronic lymphocytic leukemia. The chain uses TRBV29-1 and TRBJ1-1; D gene uncertain. This sample comprised PBMCs, obtained after 24 months of ibrutinib treatment. CDR3 nucleotides: TGCAGCGTTGTGGTCCCGGGGAACACTGAAGCTTTCTTT. It specifies CSVVVPGNTEAFF.